This T cell receptor (beta chain) comes out of a study of T-cell memory formation after mild COVID-19 (dated by TCRdb to 2020 to 2023). General notes on the study: Most TCR sequence clusters were specific to one of the two donors. The cohort comprised two young, previously healthy adult volunteers, one female and one male. T-cell clones expanding and contracting after mild COVID-19 in two donors were tracked by longitudinal TCRalpha and TCRbeta repertoire sequencing. The full study reports these points: Clones contracting from day 15 to 85 had balanced CD4/CD8 phenotypes, while a second wave expanding from day 15 to 37 was biased towards CD4+. The detection of some responding clones in pre-infection memory suggests that pre-existing cross-reactive memory T cells joined the SARS-CoV-2 response. The study covered only a couple of mild cases, and larger cohorts including severe cases with pre-infection samples were considered necessary. Contracting CD4+ clones were found mainly in CM and EM memory subsets, while CD8+ clones were enriched in EMRA. The second-wave clones that peaked on day 37 were not confirmed to be SARS-CoV-2 specific.

As for this clonotype: The specificity of this receptor is unknown. No base quality values were provided; no much bigger clone lies one nucleotide off.

The sequencer was an Illumina NovaSeq 6000. Using 5'RACE with constant-segment primers, TCRalpha and TCRbeta cDNA libraries were constructed, with sample barcodes and unique molecular identifiers added in the process. RNA was extracted from every sample with Trizol reagent. The libraries were amplified in two PCR steps, and the second step added a second sample barcode and Illumina TruSeq adapters. Sequencing of libraries was performed on an Illumina NovaSeq with 2 x 150 bp paired-end reads. For the original study's pipeline: With migec v1.2.7, reads were demultiplexed and then collapsed into UMI-guided consensus sequences. Using mixcr v2.1.11, UMI consensuses were aligned to TRA and TRB V and J templates and then assembled into clonotypes. Clonotypes were classified as expanded or contracted when called significant by both edgeR and NoisET, with noise models trained on biological replicates. For edgeR calls, the cutoffs were a false discovery rate-adjusted p below 0.01 and a log2 fold-change threshold of 1. As an exploratory analysis of dynamics, max-normalized trajectories of the 1000 most abundant clonotypes were examined by PCA with hierarchical clustering. Each responding clone was given a CD4 or CD8 phenotype based on the CD4+ and CD8+ repertoires, which had been sequenced separately. The raw public reads went through TCRdb reprocessing: fastp at Q25, MiXCR clone calling, in-frame beta chains kept. Rows with a matching CDR3 protein are joined into one entry that keeps the most common DNA and genes. The V and J calls reflect TCRdb's pipeline rather than the authors' work. The sample table shows more than 400,000 distinct CDR3 sequences, and 15% to 20% are seen once. The leading ten clones occupy 9% to 15% of the sample.

Ficoll-Paque density gradient centrifugation was the method used to isolate PBMCs. From the germline V gene (reference sequence), CDR1 is MNHNY and CDR2 is SVGAGI. Germline trimming: 6 bases from V, 4 bases from J; junction bases outside gene matches: 5. The CDR3 runs 15 amino acids, cysteine and phenylalanine included. The entry retains the CDR3 DNA only, 45 bases that are in frame from base 1. Sequencing was performed on PBMCs or a T cell subset sorted from them (not recorded which). The chain joins TRBV6-6 to TRBJ2-2; 10 central nucleotides agree with TRBD2. The origin of this receptor is an adult woman who had mild COVID-19 (a few samples of this study predate the infection). The sample titles of this study are shuffled in the database, so cell type and time point are left out; the donor was told from shared clones. The DNA sequence is as follows: TGTGCCAGCAGCTCAAGCGGGGGGGCCACCGGGGAGCTGTTTTTT. The resulting protein is CASSSSGGATGELFF.